This T cell receptor (beta chain) was recorded in a study of identical twins. TCRdb analysed the 5' RACE reads with MiXCR anew, one entry per CDR3 protein. The sample holds about 200,000 distinct CDR3 sequences, around 8.1% seen once. The ends were cut back, 1 base at V and 3 bases at J, with 9 bases in the middle. The CDR3 runs to 14 residues. The germline gives CDR1 LGHNA, CDR2 YSLEER. This same sample was also part of a study on yellow fever vaccine responses in identical twins.

This chain connects TRBV4-3 to TRBJ2-5; no firm D call. Material: memory (CD45RO+) T cells sorted from blood. This TCR came from a woman aged 18-29 years in good health. CDR3 region: CASSQGSDKETQYF. The CDR3 DNA sequence: TGCGCCAGCAGCCAAGGGTCAGATAAAGAGACCCAGTACTTC.